The 8 T cell receptor beta chains presented below share a single source sample, sequenced in a study of cytomegalovirus exposure and HLA in healthy donors. The PCR used 60 Vbeta and 13 Jbeta primers. Clones were sequenced by immunoSEQ multiplex PCR, and TCRdb holds only the in-frame ones, with some missing. The data show about 140,000 clones, with 80% seen just once and approximately 2.9% held by the top ten. The sample was PBMCs. Source of these receptors: a woman in her 30s in good health and CMV-seronegative.

The chain uses TRBV29-1 and TRBJ1-1; D is unresolved. Deletions cut 0 bases from V and 6 bases from J, with 8 bases between. The CDR3 runs 12 residues. Per the germline V gene, CDR1 is SQVTM and CDR2 is ANQGSEA. CDR3 sequence reads: CSVEDGRSEAFF. The DNA of the CDR3 is TGCAGCGTTGAAGATGGTCGGTCTGAAGCTTTCTTT.

This clone has more than one count but fewer than ten. The CDR3 region has the DNA TGTGCCAGCAGTGAACCAGGGGCTGATTCACCCCTCCACTTT. Translating it yields CASSEPGADSPLHF. The chain combines TRBV6-1 with TRBJ1-6; D perhaps matches TRBD1 (6 bases). The CDR3 loop spans 14 amino acids. V was trimmed by 2 bases and J by 8 bases, leaving 10 bases between them. Germline values: CDR1 MNHNS, CDR2 SASEGT.

The chain links TRBV7-9 to TRBJ2-5, with D maybe TRBD2 (5 bases). Judging by the DNA end, TRBJ2-7 fits better; the J call may be wrong. Germline lookup yields CDR1 SEHNR and CDR2 FQNEAQ (reference sequence). The CDR3 is made up of 14 amino acids. CDR3: CASSYPGTSYEQYF. The CDR3 region has the DNA TGTGCCAGCAGCTATCCGGGAACTTCCTACGAGCAGTACTTC.

This clone was counted once. The V and J genes are TRBV25-1 and TRBJ2-7; D might be TRBD1 (5 bases). V lost 8 bases and J lost 2, with 13 bases in between. Per the germline V gene, CDR1 is MGHDK and CDR2 is SYGVNS. This CDR3 is built from 13 residues. Here the CDR3 DNA reads TGTGCCAGCTCTAAACCAGGGCCCTACGAGCAGTACTTC. Amino acids: CASSKPGPYEQYF.

The rearrangement links TRBV2 to TRBJ2-3; D not certain. V was cut by 3 bases and J by 1 base, with 5 bases left in between. CDR1 and CDR2 (germline): SNHLY, FYNNEI. This CDR3 comprises 13 residues. The CDR3: CASSDQGTDTQYF. CDR3 DNA sequence: TGTGCCAGCAGTGACCAGGGCACAGATACGCAGTATTTT.

The chain links TRBV2 to TRBJ1-2; TRBD1 agrees at 8 bases. Germline CDR1 reads SNHLY; CDR2 reads FYNNEI. The ends lost 4 bases at V and 7 bases at J; junction bases unmatched: 5. The CDR3 has 13 residues. CDR3 loop: CASSVAGGRGYTF. The CDR3 region has the DNA TGTGCCAGCAGTGTCGCAGGGGGCCGTGGCTACACCTTC.

This clone was recorded only once. This rearrangement joins TRBV27 to TRBJ2-7; 7 positions match TRBD2. Per the germline V gene, CDR1 is MNHEY and CDR2 is SMNVEV (reference sequence). The CDR3 is made up of 14 amino acids. V shed 4 bases, J shed 0 bases, and the junction held 3 bases outside the gene matches. The CDR3, as DNA: TGTGCCAGCAGTTCTAGGACTAGCTCCTACGAGCAGTACTTC. Amino acids: CASSSRTSSYEQYF.

In regard to this clone: The same CDR3 is also encoded by other DNA sequences in this sample. The chain combines TRBV27 with TRBJ2-1, with TRBD2 matching over 13 bases. CDR1 and CDR2 (germline): MNHEY, SMNVEV (reference sequence). V shed 5 bases, J shed 9 bases, and the junction held 7 bases outside the gene matches. The CDR3 consists of 15 residues. CDR3: CASSQLAGGVGEQFF. The CDR3 nucleotides are TGTGCCAGCAGTCAACTAGCGGGAGGGGTTGGTGAGCAGTTCTTC.